This T cell receptor beta chain was recorded in a study of T cells expressing NK-cell markers. General observations from the study: Researchers report these clonotypes also headed the CD3+CD56-NKG2C+ fraction in several donors.

Germline CDR1 is SGHVS and CDR2 is FQNEAQ. The CDR3 sequence is 15 residues long. A word on this clonotype: Its antigen is unknown.

TCRdb reanalyzed the 5' RACE reads and collapses them to one entry per CDR3 protein, without DNA. The sample data list about 460,000 distinct CDR3 sequences. The chain links TRBV7-8 to TRBJ1-4; the TRBD1 assignment by TCRdb is unverifiable without DNA. The sample comprised blood T cells: a sorted CD56 or NKG2C T cell subset, CD4+ or CD8+ T cells, or bulk PBMC T cells (not recorded which). The sequence derives from a woman between 50 and 59 years old in good health. CDR3 loop: CASSSPTGGGEKLFF.